This TCR beta chain was captured in a study of healthy donors' naive CD4 and CD8 T cells. This CDR3 has 14 amino acids. CDR1 and CDR2 from the germline V gene are MNHEY and SMNVEV (reference sequence). Trimming left V 6 bases short and J 5 bases short, with 14 bases between. Each TCR library used 500 ng of total RNA and a linear amplification protocol. One entry per CDR3 protein results from TCRdb running MiXCR on the reads. The table has some 190,000 distinct CDR3 sequences, 74% seen once. The specimen was naive CD4+ and CD8+ T cells sorted from blood, pooled from several donors. The source is a pool of human donors in good health; the sample pools cells from several healthy donors. The V call is TRBV27, the J call TRBJ1-3; a weak D match, TRBD1 (5 bases). The DNA of the CDR3 is TGTGCCAGCAGCTCAGGGATGGGGAGAAACACCATATATTTT. Amino acid sequence: CASSSGMGRNTIYF.